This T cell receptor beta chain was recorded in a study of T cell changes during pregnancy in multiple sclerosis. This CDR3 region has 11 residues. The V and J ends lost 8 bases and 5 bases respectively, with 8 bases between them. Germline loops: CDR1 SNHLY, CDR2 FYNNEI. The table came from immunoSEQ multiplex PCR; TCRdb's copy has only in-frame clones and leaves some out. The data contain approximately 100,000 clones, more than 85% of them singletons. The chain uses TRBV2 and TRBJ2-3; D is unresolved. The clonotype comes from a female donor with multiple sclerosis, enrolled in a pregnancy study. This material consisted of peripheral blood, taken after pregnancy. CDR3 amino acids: CASCRQDTQYF. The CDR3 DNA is TGTGCCAGCTGCAGACAAGATACGCAGTATTTT. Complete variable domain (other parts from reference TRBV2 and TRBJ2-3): EPEVTQTPSHQVTQMGQEVILRCVPISNHLYFYWYRQILGQKVEFLVSFYNNEISEKSEIFDDQFSVERPDGSNFTLKIRSTKLEDSAMYFCASCRQDTQYFGPGTRLTVL.